The clone carrying this T cell receptor (beta chain) has a handful of counts. The antigen remains unidentified. These data originate in a study of T-cell reconstitution after alpha-beta-depleted transplantation in children. Points from the study as a whole: Newly produced T cells mostly accounted for T-cell counts and diversity one year post-transplant. The high TCRbeta diversity at day 60 in some patients came from surviving recipient T cells and thymic progenitors. There were reportedly several hundred expanded graft clones from which alpha-beta T cells came about two months after transplant.

Trimming cost V 1 base and J 5 bases, with 8 bases left between them. The CDR3 spans 13 residues. Germline CDR1 is MNHEY and CDR2 is SVGEGT. Researchers prepared the TCRbeta library using unique molecular identifiers, the study reports. In TCRdb, the PCR reads were re-called with MiXCR into one record per CDR3 protein. The sample includes some 87,000 distinct CDR3 sequences, 15% to 17% of them seen just once. The TCR sequence derives from a male patient aged 2 to 9 who had a stem cell transplant for acute lymphoblastic leukemia, so the T cells may come from the graft donor. The chain recombines TRBV6-2 or TRBV6-3 with TRBJ2-5; D unresolved. Material: PBMCs, mostly from graft donor cells, obtained 180 days after TCRalphabeta/CD19-depleted stem cell transplant. Here the CDR3 DNA reads TGTGCCAGCAGTTACTTTCGAAGGGAGACCCAGTACTTC. It yields the protein CASSYFRRETQYF.